The 14 T cell receptor beta chains in this list originate from one sample, sequenced in a study of shared clonotypes between healthy human individuals. Data came from immunoSEQ multiplex PCR; TCRdb stores just in-frame clones and leaves some out. Here the sample spans about 1.1 million clones, 75% to 85% being singletons. Sequenced: memory CD4+ T cells from PBMCs. Subset of the sample: CD45RA-negative fraction. These receptor sequences come from a man aged 18 to 29 in good health. Some clones in this sample may be carry-over from other donors' samples.

The rearrangement links TRBV27 to TRBJ2-4, with D perhaps TRBD2 (6 bases). The germline gives CDR1 MNHEY, CDR2 SMNVEV (reference sequence). The CDR3 loop spans 15 amino acids. The V end lost 7 bases, the J end lost 7 bases, and 20 bases lay between the germline ends. CDR3 sequence reads: CASTRGAGGHNIQYF. The DNA for the CDR3 is TGTGCCAGCACCCGAGGAGCGGGCGGACACAACATTCAGTACTTC.

The chain has TRBV30 and TRBJ2-1; 10 bases line up with TRBD2. V shed 4 bases, J shed 9 bases, and the junction held 6 bases outside the gene matches. CDR1 is GTSNPN and CDR2 is SVGIG in the germline V gene (reference sequence). The CDR3 sequence is 13 residues long. The CDR3 is CAWTSGSRGEQFF. The CDR3 region has the DNA TGTGCCTGGACTAGCGGGAGTCGGGGTGAGCAGTTCTTC.

V is TRBV7-8 and J is TRBJ1-2; D is perhaps TRBD1 (6 bases). Trimming took off 4 bases at V and 4 bases at J, with 13 bases between the two ends. The germline V gene encodes CDR1 SGHVS and CDR2 FQNEAQ. The CDR3 runs to 14 residues. Written as DNA, the CDR3 is TGTGCCAGCAGCTCAGGACAGACCCCCTATGGCTACACCTTC. Translation: CASSSGQTPYGYTF.

The V and J genes are TRBV25-1 and TRBJ1-1; D not certain. V was trimmed by 5 bases and J by 0 bases, leaving 7 bases between them. The CDR3 is 13 amino acids. Germline assignment: CDR1 MGHDK and CDR2 SYGVNS. The chain's CDR3 is CASSYNMNTEAFF. CDR3 bases: TGTGCCAGCAGTTACAACATGAACACTGAAGCTTTCTTT.

The gene calls are TRBV5-6 and TRBJ2-5; the D is unclear. The CDR3 covers 14 residues. Germline V gene sequence: CDR1 SGHDT, CDR2 YYEEEE. V was trimmed by 4 bases and J by 1 base, leaving 11 bases between them. CDR3 in amino acids: CASSPVATQETQYF. CDR3 DNA: TGTGCCAGCAGCCCGGTCGCGACCCAAGAGACCCAGTACTTC.

The chain is built from TRBV7-9 and TRBJ1-1, with D tentatively TRBD1 (5 bases). This CDR3 is built from 15 residues. Germline-derived CDR1 and CDR2 are SEHNR and FQNEAQ (reference sequence). V was cut by 8 bases and J by 0 bases, with 16 bases left in between. The CDR3 DNA is TGTGCCAGCTTAGGCGGCAGGGCGATGAACACTGAAGCTTTCTTT. Translating it yields CASLGGRAMNTEAFF. Using reference TRBV7-9 and TRBJ1-1 for the parts outside the CDR3, the full variable domain is DTGVSQNPRHKITKRGQNVTFRCDPISEHNRLYWYRQTLGQGPEFLTYFQNEAQLEKSRLLSDRFSAERPKGSFSTLEIQRTEQGDSAMYLCASLGGRAMNTEAFFGQGTRLTVV.

The rearrangement links TRBV6-6 to TRBJ2-7; 13 bases align to TRBD2. This CDR3 spans 13 amino acids. The germline V gene has CDR1 MNHNY and CDR2 SVGAGI (reference sequence). V dropped 6 bases and J dropped 7; count of bases not matched to a gene: 3. The CDR3 region is CASRGLAGREQYF. CDR3 sequence (DNA): TGTGCCAGCAGGGGACTAGCGGGACGGGAGCAGTACTTC.

The CDR3 reads CASSLVGALNTEAFF. The CDR3 DNA is TGTGCCAGCAGCTTGGTGGGGGCTTTGAACACTGAAGCTTTCTTT. This sequence joins TRBV5-4 and TRBJ1-1, with D possibly matching TRBD1 (6 bases). Germline CDR1 reads SGHNT; CDR2 reads YYREEE (reference sequence). V lost 0 bases, J lost 0 bases, and 9 bases lay in between. This CDR3 spans 15 amino acids.

Here the CDR3 DNA reads TGTGCCAGCACTCGACTAGCGGAAAGCTACAGCACAGATACGCAGTATTTT. It specifies CASTRLAESYSTDTQYF. The J gene is TRBJ2-3, the V gene TRBV27; 9 bases map to TRBD2. Trimming took 7 bases from V and 0 from J; bases not matched to a gene: 11. Germline V gene lookup returns CDR1 MNHEY and CDR2 SMNVEV (reference sequence). The CDR3 length is 17 residues.

This rearrangement joins TRBV18 to TRBJ1-5; D not certain. Germline CDR1 and CDR2: KGHSH and LQKENI. The CDR3 sequence is 15 residues long. Trimming pared 2 bases from V and 5 bases from J, leaving 13 bases between. The CDR3 DNA sequence: TGTGCCAGCTCACCAACCGTGGCAGGAGATCAGCCCCAGCATTTT. Encoded protein: CASSPTVAGDQPQHF.

The V gene is TRBV19, the J gene TRBJ1-2; D is unclear. Germline V lookup: CDR1 LNHDA, CDR2 SQIVND (reference sequence). V was shortened by 4 bases and J by 5 bases, with 8 bases between the two germline ends. This CDR3 comprises 12 residues. The CDR3, as DNA: TGTGCCAGTAGTAGGGTCGATTATGGCTACACCTTC. Translation gives CASSRVDYGYTF.

This clone was detected a few times. The V call is TRBV5-1, the J call TRBJ2-7; weak D call: TRBD1 (6 bases). The CDR3 is 14 amino acids. Trimming stripped 2 bases from V and 3 bases from J, with 12 bases between. Germline V gene lookup returns CDR1 SGHRS and CDR2 YFSETQ. Here the CDR3 reads CASSFGQSIYEQYF. DNA of the CDR3: TGCGCCAGCAGCTTTGGACAGAGCATCTACGAGCAGTACTTC.

V gene TRBV7-2 combines with J gene TRBJ2-5, with D unclear. Trimming removed 4 bases at V and 5 bases at J, with 11 bases between. Looked up from germline, CDR1 is SGHTA and CDR2 is FQGNSA. CDR3 length equals 13 residues. CDR3 DNA: TGTGCCAGCAGCTCCCAGGTCGGGGAGACCCAGTACTTC. Its protein is CASSSQVGETQYF.

There are a few counts of this clone. The chain joins TRBV5-4 to TRBJ1-6; D not certain. Germline V gene data show CDR1 as SGHNT and CDR2 as YYREEE (reference sequence). The CDR3 is 16 residues long. Trimming left V 1 base short and J 0 bases short, with 8 bases between. The CDR3 coding sequence is TGTGCCAGCAGCTTGCGGGAGTACTCCTATAATTCACCCCTCCACTTT. Translating it yields CASSLREYSYNSPLHF.